This TCR beta chain was retrieved from a study of low-dose radiotherapy and immunotherapy resistance in tumors. Across the study: Cohort 1 was given 0.5 Gy per fraction every 2 weeks, for 6.5 Gy total. Both TCRalpha and TCRbeta chains were reverse transcribed with V-gene-specific primers.

Unmatched junction bases numbered 3, after V lost 3 bases and J lost 7 bases. The germline V gene has CDR1 SGHAT and CDR2 FQDESV (reference sequence). This CDR3 spans 14 amino acids. This clonotype has at least ten counts. Amplification of TCRs used a constant-region primer and V-primer adapter for about 19 PCR cycles. TCRdb passed the reads through MiXCR, listing each CDR3 protein once. This table has approximately 52,000 distinct CDR3 sequences, roughly 31% appearing once. The time point here: after trial treatment. Described treatment: LDRT plus nivolumab, ipilimumab, low-dose cyclophosphamide and aspirin (RACIN trial). Low-dose radiotherapy, low-dose cyclophosphamide, aspirin, ipilimumab and nivolumab were all given to the donors.

The sequence derives from a male donor with rectosigmoid adenocarcinoma. The sample was PBMCs, taken after low-dose radiotherapy plus immunotherapy. The chain is built from TRBV11-1 and TRBJ2-1, with 10 nucleotides matching TRBD2. The chain's CDR3 is CASSFTSGINEQFF. The CDR3 DNA reads TGTGCCAGCAGCTTTACTAGCGGGATTAATGAGCAGTTCTTC.